A single sample gave rise to the 3 T cell receptor beta chains below, sequenced in a study of shared T cell receptors in the human thymus. Sequencing was performed with immunoSEQ multiplex PCR; in TCRdb, only in-frame clones are kept and a portion is missing. The table shows hundreds of thousands of clones, with over 75% occurring only once. These data were also filed under a second study, of human thymus T cells.

Sequenced input: thymocytes. The receptor set was obtained from a boy in the first two years of life with a congenital heart defect.

The chain couples TRBV5-3 to TRBJ2-7; 9 bases fit TRBD1. TRBV5-3 is given ORF status, its function remaining uncertain. The V segment lost 4 bases and the J segment 12 bases; nucleotides outside the gene matches: 5. There are 11 residues in the CDR3. CDR3 sequence reads: CARSRDRELYF. CDR3 DNA: TGTGCCAGAAGCCGGGACAGGGAACTGTACTTC.

This rearrangement joins TRBV7-9 to TRBJ2-7, with D maybe TRBD2 (6 bases). The germline CDR1 and CDR2 sequences are SEHNR and FQNEAQ (reference sequence). Deletions cut 5 bases from V and 2 bases from J, with 16 bases between. The CDR3 extends over 15 amino acids. Here the CDR3 DNA reads TGTGCCAGCAGCCACTGGGGGGAAAGGACCTACGAGCAGTACTTC. Amino acid sequence: CASSHWGERTYEQYF.

V usage is TRBV4-1 and J usage is TRBJ1-5, with 8 nucleotides matching TRBD1. With 2 bases clipped from V and 0 bases from J, the junction kept 6 bases outside the gene matches. The germline V gene encodes CDR1 MGHRA and CDR2 YSYEKL. The CDR3 is made up of 17 amino acids. CDR3 DNA: TGCGCCAGCAGCCAAAAGGACAGGGAAAATAGCAATCAGCCCCAGCATTTT. Amino acid sequence: CASSQKDRENSNQPQHF.